This note documents a single T cell receptor beta chain sequence. This specimen belongs to a study of coeliac disease. After removal of 6 bases from V and 1 base from J, the junction contained 8 bases not matched to a gene. Germline loops: CDR1 KGHSH, CDR2 LQKENI. The CDR3 sequence is 15 residues long. Clones were sequenced by immunoSEQ multiplex PCR, and TCRdb holds only the in-frame ones, with some missing. The data show fewer than 5,000 clones, about 61% seen once. One frozen roughly 480,000-cell aliquot per fraction was sequenced. The rearrangement uses TRBV18 and TRBJ2-5, with TRBD1 matching 7 bases. This TCR derives from a woman in her seventies with celiac disease. The sequenced sample was lamina propria lymphocytes from the gut. CDR3: CASSSAGGFQETQYF. CDR3 nucleotides: TGTGCCAGCTCCTCGGCAGGGGGATTCCAAGAGACCCAGTACTTC.